Each of the 20 T cell receptor beta chains below was sequenced from the same sample in a study of cytomegalovirus exposure and HLA in healthy donors. Assay used: immunoSEQ multiplex PCR; TCRdb lists only in-frame clones, some missing. The table includes 250,000 to 300,000 clones, roughly 89% detected once. Sequenced input: PBMCs. These receptors were obtained from a woman between 18 and 30 years old in good health and CMV-seronegative.

This chain joins TRBV7-2 and TRBJ2-7; 7 bases are shared with TRBD2. The V gene end was trimmed by 2 bases and the J gene end by 3 bases; junction bases not matched to a gene: 4. The CDR3 is 14 residues long. Germline CDR1 reads SGHTA; CDR2 reads FQGNSA. CDR3 in amino acids: CASSLREANYEQYF. The CDR3 DNA sequence: TGTGCCAGCAGCTTACGGGAGGCTAACTACGAGCAGTACTTC. The entire variable domain, with the rest obtained from reference TRBV7-2 and TRBJ2-7, is as follows: GAGVSQSPSNKVTEKGKDVELRCDPISGHTALYWYRQSLGQGLEFLIYFQGNSAPDKSGLPSDRFSAERTGGSVSTLTIQRTQQEDSAVYLCASSLREANYEQYFGPGTRLTVT.

The chain's CDR3 is CASSPGDRVGYGYTF. The DNA of the CDR3 is TGTGCCAGCAGTCCAGGGGACAGGGTTGGCTATGGCTACACCTTC. The chain recombines TRBV28 with TRBJ1-2; 9 nucleotides align to TRBD1. V was pared by 5 bases and J by 4 bases, with 8 bases of the junction left unmatched. Germline lookup yields CDR1 MDHEN and CDR2 SYDVKM. This CDR3 is 15 amino acids long.

V usage is TRBV10-2 and J usage is TRBJ2-1, with 7 bases fitting TRBD2. This CDR3 is 14 amino acids long. Per the germline V gene, CDR1 is WSHSY and CDR2 is SAAADI. Trimming cost V 6 bases and J 4 bases; bases outside gene matches: 6. The CDR3 coding sequence is TGCGCCAGCAGAGAGGGAGGGTCTTACAATGAGCAGTTCTTC. This sequence encodes CASREGGSYNEQFF.

The rearrangement links TRBV7-9 to TRBJ1-2; 9 nucleotides align to TRBD1. Germline V gene sequence: CDR1 SEHNR, CDR2 FQNEAQ (reference sequence). The V segment lost 4 bases and the J segment 7 bases; nucleotides outside the gene matches: 13. CDR3 length equals 16 residues. CDR3 DNA sequence: TGTGCCAGCAGCTATGACCCGGGACAGGGTGCTGGTGGCTACACCTTC. Translation gives CASSYDPGQGAGGYTF.

The chain employs TRBV29-1 and TRBJ1-2; tentatively, D is TRBD1 (5 bases). The CDR3 runs 11 residues. V was pared by 5 bases and J by 5 bases, with 9 bases between. CDR1 SQVTM and CDR2 ANQGSEA come from the germline V gene. The CDR3 spells CSVKGTYGYTF. The CDR3 DNA is TGCAGCGTTAAGGGGACTTATGGCTACACCTTC.

Comments on this clone: The sample holds other DNA sequences that translate to the same CDR3. CDR3 sequence reads: CASSLRSSYNEQFF. The CDR3 DNA reads as TGTGCCAGCAGTTTAAGGAGCTCCTACAATGAGCAGTTCTTC. The chain links TRBV28 to TRBJ2-1; D is unresolved. The germline V and J ends were trimmed by 2 bases and 0 bases, with 5 bases remaining between them. CDR1 is MDHEN, CDR2 SYDVKM, per germline. The CDR3 is 14 residues long.

V and J are TRBV5-1 and TRBJ2-1, with 8 bases lining up with TRBD1. Germline trimming cut 2 bases from V and 2 bases from J; bases unmatched to any gene: 6. Germline V gene data show CDR1 as SGHRS and CDR2 as YFSETQ. The CDR3 has 16 amino acids. The CDR3 DNA reads TGCGCCAGCAGCTTACTTACAGGGGGTACCTACAATGAGCAGTTCTTC. Its translation: CASSLLTGGTYNEQFF.

The CDR3: CASSSTPQGPGGYTF. The CDR3 region has the DNA TGTGCCAGCAGCTCTACCCCACAGGGCCCGGGTGGCTACACCTTC. The chain combines TRBV11-2 with TRBJ1-2, with a tentative D call TRBD1 (6 bases). Trimming took off 4 bases at V and 7 bases at J, with 19 bases between the two ends. Per the germline V gene, CDR1 is SGHAT and CDR2 is FQNNGV. The CDR3 totals 15 residues.

This chain links TRBV4-1 with TRBJ2-5; D may be TRBD1 (6 bases). V lost 2 bases to trimming and J lost 2 bases, with 12 bases between them. CDR1 is MGHRA and CDR2 is YSYEKL in the germline V gene. The CDR3 runs to 15 residues. The CDR3 sequence is CASSQLPGQQETQYF. The DNA of the CDR3 is TGCGCCAGCAGCCAATTACCGGGACAACAAGAGACCCAGTACTTC.

This chain links TRBV1 with TRBJ2-7; the table names TRBD2, a call not compared with the DNA. TRBV1 is deemed a pseudogene. The CDR3 totals 16 residues. This CDR3 is CTSSRATSGGALEQYV. CDR3 nucleotide sequence: TGCACCAGCAGCCGAGCCACTAGCGGGGGGGCCCTCGAGCAGTACGTC.

This CDR3 reads CASSFSTGGRGQYF. CDR3 nucleotides: TGTGCCAGCAGTTTTTCGACAGGGGGCCGTGGCCAGTACTTC. This chain connects TRBV28 to TRBJ2-5; 10 bases agree with TRBD1. Per the germline V gene, CDR1 is MDHEN and CDR2 is SYDVKM. The V gene end was trimmed by 3 bases and the J gene end by 10 bases; junction bases not matched to a gene: 8. The CDR3 is 14 amino acids.

V is TRBV19 and J is TRBJ2-3; possible D gene TRBD2, 6 bases. In germline, CDR1 is LNHDA, CDR2 SQIVND (reference sequence). The CDR3 contains 15 residues. Trimming took off 1 base at V and 4 bases at J, with 12 bases between the two ends. The CDR3, as DNA: TGTGCCAGTAGTATAGCGGAGGGCTTCCCAGATACGCAGTATTTT. Its protein product is CASSIAEGFPDTQYF. Based on the CDR3 plus reference TRBV19 and TRBJ2-3, the full variable domain is DGGITQSPKYLFRKEGQNVTLSCEQNLNHDAMYWYRQDPGQGLRLIYYSQIVNDFQKGDIAEGYSVSREKKESFPLTVTSAQKNPTAFYLCASSIAEGFPDTQYFGPGTRLTVL.

V is TRBV4-1 and J is TRBJ1-5; no firm D call. Germline V CDR1 and CDR2: MGHRA, YSYEKL. V was shortened by 3 bases and J by 6 bases, with 15 bases between the two germline ends. This CDR3 comprises 15 residues. The CDR3 here is CASSHPPDSGQPQHF. The CDR3 DNA sequence: TGCGCCAGCAGCCACCCCCCGGACTCGGGTCAGCCCCAGCATTTT.

The V gene is TRBV7-9, the J gene TRBJ1-2; 7 bases align to TRBD1. The ends lost 7 bases at V and 6 bases at J; junction bases unmatched: 8. Germline-derived CDR1 and CDR2 are SEHNR and FQNEAQ (reference sequence). The CDR3 has 13 amino acids. The CDR3: CASTADRDDGYTF. CDR3 sequence (DNA): TGTGCCAGCACCGCCGACAGGGACGATGGCTACACCTTC.

This chain links TRBV19 with TRBJ2-5; tentative D call: TRBD1 (5 bases). Trimming removed 7 bases at V and 3 bases at J, with 15 bases between. The CDR3 consists of 14 residues. Germline V gene sequence: CDR1 LNHDA, CDR2 SQIVND (reference sequence). DNA of the CDR3: TGTGCCAGTAATTGGGGCAGGGAAAAAGAGACCCAGTACTTC. Protein: CASNWGREKETQYF.

The CDR3: CASSEALLMGGQPQHF. The CDR3 bases are TGTGCCAGCAGTGAAGCGCTTCTTATGGGAGGTCAGCCCCAGCATTTT. The V call is TRBV2, the J call TRBJ1-5, with D unresolved. The CDR3 extends over 16 amino acids. From germline, CDR1 is SNHLY and CDR2 FYNNEI. Trimming cost V 0 bases and J 6 bases, with 15 bases left between them.

The rearrangement joins TRBV7-6 to TRBJ2-3; 7 positions match TRBD1. CDR1 and CDR2 from the germline V gene are SGHVS and FNYEAQ. CDR3 length: 15 residues. After removal of 5 bases from V and 0 bases from J, the junction contained 5 bases not matched to a gene. Written as DNA, the CDR3 is TGTGCCAGCAGCCGCTGGGACAGTAGCACAGATACGCAGTATTTT. It specifies CASSRWDSSTDTQYF.

The J gene is TRBJ1-4, the V gene TRBV19, with TRBD1 matching 8 bases. V shed 3 bases and J 1 base; nucleotides not matched to a gene: 4. This CDR3 spans 16 amino acids. Per the germline V gene, CDR1 is LNHDA and CDR2 is SQIVND (reference sequence). This chain's CDR3 is CASSIYGTGTNEKLFF. The CDR3 DNA reads TGTGCCAGTAGTATTTATGGGACAGGAACTAATGAAAAACTGTTTTTT.

The V call is TRBV5-6, the J call TRBJ1-1; D perhaps matches TRBD1 (6 bases). Trimming removed 1 base from V and 3 bases from J, with 10 bases in between. Per the germline V gene, CDR1 is SGHDT and CDR2 is YYEEEE. The CDR3 consists of 14 residues. DNA for the CDR3: TGTGCCAGCAGCTTGACAGGGTCAGACACTGAAGCTTTCTTT. Amino acids: CASSLTGSDTEAFF.

This rearrangement joins TRBV28 to TRBJ1-5; tentative D call: TRBD1 (5 bases). There are 18 residues in the CDR3. With 4 bases removed from V and 0 bases from J, the gap between germline ends came to 19 bases. From germline, CDR1 is MDHEN and CDR2 SYDVKM. The CDR3 region has the DNA TGTGCCAGCAGTTCCACGTTAGACAGTCAGTATAGCAATCAGCCCCAGCATTTT. Its protein product is CASSSTLDSQYSNQPQHF.